One TCR beta chain is described in this entry. What it recognizes is unknown. These data come from a study of T-cell reconstitution after alpha-beta-depleted transplantation in children. Preparation of the TCRbeta library involved a method that used unique molecular identifiers. Using its own MiXCR run on the PCR reads, TCRdb lists one record per CDR3 protein. Of fewer than 750,000 distinct CDR3 sequences in the sample, roughly 23% were seen once. Study results and caveats: Reportedly, alpha-beta T cells present about two months post-transplant originated from several hundred expanded clones of graft origin.

This sample comprised PBMCs, mostly from graft donor cells, obtained 360 days after TCRalphabeta/CD19-depleted stem cell transplant. This TCR came from a boy in the first two years of life who had a stem cell transplant for acute myeloid leukemia, so the T cells may come from the graft donor.

The CDR3 is CATTSRGNEQFF. CDR3 nucleotide sequence: TGTGCCACCACCTCCCGGGGCAATGAGCAGTTCTTC. This chain links TRBV24-1 with TRBJ2-1; possibly TRBD2 for D (5 bases). Trimming removed 8 bases at V and 6 bases at J, with 10 bases between. Germline CDR1 and CDR2: KGHDR and SFDVKD. CDR3 length: 12 residues.